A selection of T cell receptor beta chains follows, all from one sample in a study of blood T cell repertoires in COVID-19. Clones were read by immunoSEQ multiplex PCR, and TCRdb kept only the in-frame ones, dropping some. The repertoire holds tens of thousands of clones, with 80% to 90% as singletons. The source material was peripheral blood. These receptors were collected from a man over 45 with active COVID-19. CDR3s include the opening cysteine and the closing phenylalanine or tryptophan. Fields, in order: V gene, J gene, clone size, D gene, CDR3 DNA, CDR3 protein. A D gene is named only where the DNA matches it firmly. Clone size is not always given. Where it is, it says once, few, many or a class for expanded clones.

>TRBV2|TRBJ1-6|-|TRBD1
TGTGCCAGCAACGATTTGGACAGGGTTAATTCACCCCTCCACTTT
CASNDLDRVNSPLHF
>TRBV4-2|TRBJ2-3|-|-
TGTGCCAGCAGCCAAGAGGGCCCCACGGCGGGGGCCCCTAGCCACACAGATACGCAGTATTTT
CASSQEGPTAGAPSHTDTQYF
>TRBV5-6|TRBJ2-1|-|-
TGTGCCAGCAGCTTGGGAGGGAAGAGCTCCTACAATGAGCAGTTCTTC
CASSLGGKSSYNEQFF
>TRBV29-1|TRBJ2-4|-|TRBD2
TGCAGCGGTGGGGTAGCGGGAGTAAAAAACATTCAGTACTTC
CSGGVAGVKNIQYF
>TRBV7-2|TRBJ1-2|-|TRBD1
TGTGCCAGCAGCTTAGCGGGACAGGGCGAGGGGTACACCTTC
CASSLAGQGEGYTF
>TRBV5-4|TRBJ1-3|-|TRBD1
TGTGCCAGCACCAAAAAGGAAACGGCAGGGGGCGTTGGAAACACCATATATTTT
CASTKKETAGGVGNTIYF
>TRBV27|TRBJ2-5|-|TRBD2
TGTGCCAGCAGTTTATCGCTAGCGGGAGGGCAAGAGACCCAGTACTTC
CASSLSLAGGQETQYF
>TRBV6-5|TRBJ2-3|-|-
TGTGCCAGCAGTCCAAGGGGTCTAGCGAGCGATACGCAGTATTTT
CASSPRGLASDTQYF
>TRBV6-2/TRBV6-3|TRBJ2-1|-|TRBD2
TGTGCCAGCAGTTCCTCCTTCGGGGGGTCCTACAATGAGCAGTTCTTC
CASSSSFGGSYNEQFF
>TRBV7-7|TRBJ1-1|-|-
TGTGCCAGCAGCTCCTTGGAGGCAGATGAAGCTTTCTTT
CASSSLEADEAFF
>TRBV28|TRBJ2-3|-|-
TGTGCCAGCAGCCCTCTACCGACAGATACGCAGTATTTT
CASSPLPTDTQYF
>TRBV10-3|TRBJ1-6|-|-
TGTGCCATCAGTGAGGAGTTAAGTTCACCCCTCCACTTT
CAISEELSSPLHF
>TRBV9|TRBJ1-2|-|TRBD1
TGTGCCAGCAGCGCGGGACAGATGATGGGCTACACCTTC
CASSAGQMMGYTF
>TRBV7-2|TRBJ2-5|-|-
TGTGCCAGCAGCCCCTACTTAGCAGAGACCCAGTACTTC
CASSPYLAETQYF
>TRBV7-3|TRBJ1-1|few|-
TGTGCCAGCAGCTTAAGTGGAGCAAGGAACACTGAAGCTTTCTTT
CASSLSGARNTEAFF
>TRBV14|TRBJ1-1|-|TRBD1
TGTGCCAGCAGCCAAGGACAGGGAATAATGAACACTGAAGCTTTCTTT
CASSQGQGIMNTEAFF
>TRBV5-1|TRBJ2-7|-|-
TGCGCCAGCACCCTGGGCAGGGCAGGCGACGAGCAGTACTTC
CASTLGRAGDEQYF
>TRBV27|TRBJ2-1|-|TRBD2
TGTGCCAGCAGTTTAACGCTAGCGGGAGGGATTGAGCAGTTCTTC
CASSLTLAGGIEQFF
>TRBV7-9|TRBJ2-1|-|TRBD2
TGTGCCAGCAGCTTAGCTGTGGCTAGCGGAATCTACAATGAGCAGTTCTTC
CASSLAVASGIYNEQFF
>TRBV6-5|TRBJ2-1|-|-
TGTGCCAGCAGGTTACGGGACTACAATGAGCAGTTCTTC
CASRLRDYNEQFF
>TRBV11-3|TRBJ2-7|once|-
TGTGCCAGCAGCTTAGATCACTCAGGGATCTACGAGCAGTACTTC
CASSLDHSGIYEQYF
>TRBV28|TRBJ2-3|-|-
TGTGCCAGCACCCGACCGGGACAACATACGCAGTATTTT
CASTRPGQHTQYF
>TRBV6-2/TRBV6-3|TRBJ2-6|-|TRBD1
TGTGCCAGCAGCAGGGACAGGGCCTTCTACTCTGGGGCCAACGTCCTGACTTTC
CASSRDRAFYSGANVLTF
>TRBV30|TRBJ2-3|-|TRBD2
TGTGCCTGGAATATAGCGGGGAGCACAGATACGCAGTATTTT
CAWNIAGSTDTQYF
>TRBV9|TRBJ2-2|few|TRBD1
TGTGCCAGCAGCGTCATTCGGACAGGGGGCAACACCGGGGAGCTGTTTTTT
CASSVIRTGGNTGELFF
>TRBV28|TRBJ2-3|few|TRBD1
TGTGCCAGCAGTTCCCCACAGGGGAAGGCAGATACGCAGTATTTT
CASSSPQGKADTQYF
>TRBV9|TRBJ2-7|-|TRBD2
TGTGCCAGCAGCGTACTAGCGGGGGGCACCGGAATGAGAGAGCAGTACTTC
CASSVLAGGTGMREQYF
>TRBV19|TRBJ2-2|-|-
TGTGCCAGTAGTATGCGGGCAGACACCGGGGAGCTGTTTTTT
CASSMRADTGELFF
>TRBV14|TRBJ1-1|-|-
TGTGCCAGCAGCCAAGGCAGGGAAGCTTTCTTT
CASSQGREAFF
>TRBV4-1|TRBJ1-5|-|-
TGCGCCAGCAGCCAACTTCACGGGGTTGGTAGCAATCAGCCCCAGCATTTT
CASSQLHGVGSNQPQHF
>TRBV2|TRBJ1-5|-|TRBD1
TGTGCCAGCAGGGCACAGGGGAATAGCAATCAGCCCCAGCATTTT
CASRAQGNSNQPQHF
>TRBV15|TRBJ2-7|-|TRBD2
TGTGCCACCAGCAGAGGGGCAGGGACGAAGACTAGCGGGAGTCCCTACGAGCAGTACTTC
CATSRGAGTKTSGSPYEQYF
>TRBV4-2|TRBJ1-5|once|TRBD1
TGTGCCAGCAGCCATGGGACAGGGGGTCTCGCGCAGCCCCAGCATTTT
CASSHGTGGLAQPQHF
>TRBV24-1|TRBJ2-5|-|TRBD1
TGTGCCACCAGTGACCCCACGGACAGGTCTCCAGGGACCCAGTACTTC
CATSDPTDRSPGTQYF
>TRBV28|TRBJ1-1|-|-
TGTGCCAGCAGCTCGTTCACAGGGTATAATGAAGCTTTCTTT
CASSSFTGYNEAFF
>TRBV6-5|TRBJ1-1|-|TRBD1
TGTGCCAGCAGGGGACAGGGGGAGATTCCGACTGAAGCTTTCTTT
CASRGQGEIPTEAFF
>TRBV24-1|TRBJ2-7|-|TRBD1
TGTGCCACCAGTGACGCCGGGACAGGGGTCTCCTACGAGCAGTACTTC
CATSDAGTGVSYEQYF
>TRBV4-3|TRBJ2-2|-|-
TGCGCCAGCAGCCAAGTGTTAGCGGCTAACACCGGGGAGCTGTTTTTT
CASSQVLAANTGELFF
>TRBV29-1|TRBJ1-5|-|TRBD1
TGCAGCATACAAGTGGGACAGGGGGCAGGCAATCAGCCCCAGCATTTT
CSIQVGQGAGNQPQHF
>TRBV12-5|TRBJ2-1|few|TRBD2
TGTGCTAGTTCCTCTAGCGGGAGGACCTACAATGAGCAGTTCTTC
CASSSSGRTYNEQFF
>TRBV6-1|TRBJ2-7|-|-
TGTGCCAGCAGTGATCCGAGGGGGGGGTCCTACGAGCAGTACTTC
CASSDPRGGSYEQYF
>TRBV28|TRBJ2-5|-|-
TGTGCCAGCAGTAGGGGGGGGCCCGGGGAGACCCAGTACTTC
CASSRGGPGETQYF
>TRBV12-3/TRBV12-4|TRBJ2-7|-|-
TGTGCCAGCAGTCCCCCTATGAGCTACGAGCAGTACTTC
CASSPPMSYEQYF
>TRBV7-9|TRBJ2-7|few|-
TGTGCCAGCAGCTTCGGGGGAACAGCACGGTACGAGCAGTACTTC
CASSFGGTARYEQYF
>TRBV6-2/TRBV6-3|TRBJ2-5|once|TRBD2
TGTGCCAGCAGTGATCCTTCCGGGACTAGCGGGAGGGCCACGGAGACCCAGTACTTC
CASSDPSGTSGRATETQYF
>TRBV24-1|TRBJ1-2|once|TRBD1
TGTGCCACCAGTGACCGTGAGGACAGGGGATGGTATGGCTACACCTTC
CATSDREDRGWYGYTF
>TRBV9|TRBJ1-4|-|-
TGTGCCAGTGGGGGAGAGGGGGTAAATGAAAAACTGTTTTTT
CASGGEGVNEKLFF
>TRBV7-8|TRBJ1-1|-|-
TGTGCCAGCAGCCCCGGCCAGCGGGACACTGAAGCTTTCTTT
CASSPGQRDTEAFF
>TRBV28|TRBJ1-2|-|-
TGTGCCAGCCGGGGGAACGACTATGGCTACACCTTC
CASRGNDYGYTF
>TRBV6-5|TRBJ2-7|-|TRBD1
TGTGCCAGCAGCCCACAGGGGGGTTCCTACGAGCAGTACTTC
CASSPQGGSYEQYF
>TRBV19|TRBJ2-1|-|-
TGTGCCAGTTCTTCCGGGATTAATGAGCAGTTCTTC
CASSSGINEQFF
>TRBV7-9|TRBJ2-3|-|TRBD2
TGTGCCAGCAGCGTGGGACTAGCGGGAGGGCCCCGCACAGATACGCAGTATTTT
CASSVGLAGGPRTDTQYF
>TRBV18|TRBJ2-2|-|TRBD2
TGTGCCAGCTCACAGACTAGCGGGTCGAACACCGGGGAGCTGTTTTTT
CASSQTSGSNTGELFF
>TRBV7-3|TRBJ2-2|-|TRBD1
TGTGCCAGCAGTATCCTACCGGGACAGTCGAACACCGGGGAGCTGTTTTTT
CASSILPGQSNTGELFF